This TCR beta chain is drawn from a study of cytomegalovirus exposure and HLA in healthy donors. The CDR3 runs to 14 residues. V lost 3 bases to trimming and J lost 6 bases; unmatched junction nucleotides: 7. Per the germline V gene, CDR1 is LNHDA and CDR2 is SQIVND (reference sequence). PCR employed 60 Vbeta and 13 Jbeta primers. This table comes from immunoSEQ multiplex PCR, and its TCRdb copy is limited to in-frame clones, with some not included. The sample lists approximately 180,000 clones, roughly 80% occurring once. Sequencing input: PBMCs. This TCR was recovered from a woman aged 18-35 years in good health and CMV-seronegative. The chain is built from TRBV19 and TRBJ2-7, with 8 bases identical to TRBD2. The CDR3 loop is CASSIREGLIEQYF. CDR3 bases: TGTGCCAGTAGTATCCGGGAGGGCCTAATCGAGCAGTACTTC.